Shown below are 26 T cell receptor beta chains from a single sample sequenced in a study of T cell responses to AZD1222 COVID-19 vaccine (dated by TCRdb to the early 2020s). The library was obtained by the immunoSEQ multiplex PCR assay. Entries here come from immuneACCESS through TCRdb and include only in-frame sequences with V and J called. Some clones fail to appear in such tables; in the studies checked, an unresolved V gene covers under half of the shortfall, and the cause of the remainder is unknown. The sample table holds tens of thousands of clones, of which around 87% were seen once. Roughly a sixth of the sample is in the top ten clones. The meaning of the sample's time point label: about 28 days (+/-7) after the second vaccine dose. Sequencing used peripheral blood, obtained 28 days after the second AZD1222 dose. These receptors all stem from an adult who received the AZD1222 COVID-19 vaccine.

This sequence joins TRBV6-5 and TRBJ2-2; 10 nucleotides line up with TRBD1. Germline CDR1 MNHEY, CDR2 SVGAGI. Trimming removed 6 bases from V and 6 bases from J; junction bases left unmatched: 4. This CDR3 spans 14 amino acids. CDR3 DNA: TGTGCCAGCAGGCGGACAGGGGGTTCCGGGGAGCTGTTTTTT. It yields the protein CASRRTGGSGELFF.

This clone was recorded once. The rearrangement joins TRBV12-3 or TRBV12-4 to TRBJ2-6; D unclear. The CDR3 runs 12 residues. V was shortened by 9 bases and J by 2 bases, with 5 bases between the two germline ends. The CDR3 sequence is CASSTGANVLTF. DNA of the CDR3: TGTGCCAGTAGTACTGGGGCCAACGTCCTGACTTTC.

The chain recombines TRBV6-6 with TRBJ2-5; D uncertain. The ends were cut back, 4 bases at V and 7 bases at J, with 16 bases in the middle. CDR1 and CDR2 from the germline V gene are MNHNY and SVGAGI (reference sequence). This CDR3 comprises 14 residues. CDR3 amino acids: CASSSSLSSPTQYF. CDR3 sequence (DNA): TGTGCCAGCAGTTCTTCCCTCTCATCTCCGACCCAGTACTTC.

The gene calls are TRBV3-1 (or the pseudogene TRBV3-2) and TRBJ1-4; no clear D gene. Germline-derived CDR1 and CDR2 are LGHDT and YNNKEL (reference sequence). The germline V and J ends were trimmed by 2 bases and 8 bases, with 12 bases remaining between them. The CDR3 loop spans 14 amino acids. CDR3 nucleotide sequence: TGTGCCAGCAGCCAAAAAGGGTTAGGCGAAAAACTGTTTTTT. It translates to CASSQKGLGEKLFF.

The rearrangement links TRBV30 to TRBJ1-3; the D gene is possibly TRBD1 (5 bases). The CDR3 runs 14 residues. The germline V gene encodes CDR1 GTSNPN and CDR2 SVGIG (reference sequence). The germline V and J ends were trimmed by 5 bases and 2 bases, with 13 bases remaining between them. CDR3 amino acids: CAWGGWGAGNTIYF. The DNA for the CDR3 is TGTGCCTGGGGTGGTTGGGGGGCTGGAAACACCATATATTTT.

The genes are TRBV7-9 and TRBJ2-1; D is ambiguous. The V gene lost 1 base and the J gene lost 12 bases, with 13 bases spanning the gap. This CDR3 spans 13 amino acids. The germline V gene encodes CDR1 SEHNR and CDR2 FQNEAQ (reference sequence). In DNA, the CDR3 is TGTGCCAGCAGCTTAGGTAGTACCCTCGGGCAGTTCTTC. It encodes CASSLGSTLGQFF. The whole variable domain, filled in from reference TRBV7-9 and TRBJ2-1, reads DTGVSQNPRHKITKRGQNVTFRCDPISEHNRLYWYRQTLGQGPEFLTYFQNEAQLEKSRLLSDRFSAERPKGSFSTLEIQRTEQGDSAMYLCASSLGSTLGQFFGPGTRLTVL.

The rearrangement joins TRBV7-8 to TRBJ1-2, with D perhaps TRBD1 (5 bases). The CDR3 contains 13 residues. Trimming removed 3 bases at V and 4 bases at J, with 9 bases between. Germline CDR1 is SGHVS and CDR2 is FQNEAQ. The CDR3 sequence: CASSFGGGYGYTF. The CDR3 coding sequence is TGTGCCAGCAGCTTCGGGGGTGGCTATGGCTACACCTTC.

This chain connects TRBV5-1 to TRBJ1-1; D gene ambiguous. The CDR3 contains 15 residues. The germline gives CDR1 SGHRS, CDR2 YFSETQ. The V gene lost 0 bases and the J gene lost 1 base, with 10 bases spanning the gap. The CDR3 here is CASSLGDTQNTEAFF. The CDR3 DNA sequence: TGCGCCAGCAGCTTGGGAGACACTCAGAACACTGAAGCTTTCTTT.

This rearrangement joins TRBV5-4 to TRBJ2-7; D is tentatively TRBD1 or TRBD2 (6 bases each). V gave up 2 bases and J gave up 0 bases, with 12 bases separating them. The CDR3 has 15 amino acids. Germline values: CDR1 SGHNT, CDR2 YYREEE (reference sequence). CDR3 in DNA: TGTGCCAGCAGCTTTCAAGGGGGGAGCTCCTACGAGCAGTACTTC. Translation: CASSFQGGSSYEQYF.

The chain joins TRBV2 to TRBJ1-5; 7 bases are shared with TRBD1. In germline, CDR1 is SNHLY, CDR2 FYNNEI. The CDR3 is 15 amino acids. V was pared by 3 bases and J by 4 bases, with 6 bases of the junction left unmatched. The DNA of the CDR3 is TGTGCCAGCAGTGACCTGGGACAGCCAAATCAGCCCCAGCATTTT. Translation: CASSDLGQPNQPQHF. Based on the CDR3 plus reference TRBV2 and TRBJ1-5, the full variable domain is EPEVTQTPSHQVTQMGQEVILRCVPISNHLYFYWYRQILGQKVEFLVSFYNNEISEKSEIFDDQFSVERPDGSNFTLKIRSTKLEDSAMYFCASSDLGQPNQPQHFGDGTRLSIL.

The chain joins TRBV6-5 to TRBJ1-5; D gene unclear. Deletions cut 6 bases from V and 0 bases from J, with 12 bases between. Germline CDR1 is MNHEY and CDR2 is SVGAGI. The CDR3 is made up of 15 amino acids. CDR3 sequence: CASRPPGSSNQPQHF. Here the CDR3 DNA reads TGTGCCAGCAGGCCCCCCGGTAGTAGCAATCAGCCCCAGCATTTT.

The DNA for the CDR3 is TGCGCCAGCAGTCGGGGACAGGGCACAGATACGCAGTATTTT. It codes for CASSRGQGTDTQYF. The J gene is TRBJ2-3, the V gene TRBV5-1; 8 bases are a match to TRBD1. Germline V CDR1 and CDR2: SGHRS, YFSETQ. V trimming: 5 bases; J trimming: 1 base; junction bases outside the gene matches: 3. There are 14 residues in the CDR3. Filled out from reference TRBV5-1 and TRBJ2-3, the complete variable domain reads KAGVTQTPRYLIKTRGQQVTLSCSPISGHRSVSWYQQTPGQGLQFLFEYFSETQRNKGNFPGRFSGRQFSNSRSEMNVSTLELGDSALYLCASSRGQGTDTQYFGPGTRLTVL.

This chain joins TRBV15 and TRBJ2-1; D remains ambiguous. The CDR3 is made up of 14 amino acids. From germline, CDR1 is LNHNV and CDR2 YYDKDF (reference sequence). V was clipped by 1 base and J by 5 bases, with 9 bases between them. The CDR3 coding sequence is TGTGCCACCAGCAGAGTGGCCAGTCACAATGAGCAGTTCTTC. Translation: CATSRVASHNEQFF.

The V call is TRBV19, the J call TRBJ1-5, with no clear D. CDR1 and CDR2 (germline): LNHDA, SQIVND (reference sequence). The CDR3 is 15 residues long. The V and J ends lost 5 bases and 2 bases respectively, with 13 bases between them. The CDR3 region is CASSAPRFGNQPQHF. CDR3 coding DNA: TGTGCCAGTAGTGCCCCCAGGTTCGGCAATCAGCCCCAGCATTTT.

This chain joins TRBV19 and TRBJ2-7, with 7 bases aligning to TRBD1. CDR1 is LNHDA, CDR2 SQIVND, per germline (reference sequence). This CDR3 has 14 amino acids. V lost 6 bases and J lost 0; bases outside the gene matches: 5. In nucleotides, the CDR3 is TGTGCCAGTAGGGCGACAGGGCACTCCTACGAGCAGTACTTC. It encodes CASRATGHSYEQYF.

The chain combines TRBV12-3 or TRBV12-4 with TRBJ2-7; the D is unclear. V was cut by 3 bases and J by 3 bases, with 9 bases left in between. The CDR3 loop spans 13 amino acids. The CDR3 protein is CASSLSFRYEQYF. In DNA, the CDR3 is TGTGCCAGCAGTTTGAGCTTCCGCTACGAGCAGTACTTC.

This sequence joins TRBV14 and TRBJ1-4, with D unclear. This CDR3 is 13 amino acids long. The germline V gene has CDR1 SGHDN and CDR2 FVKESK. The V end lost 4 bases, the J end lost 8 bases, and 11 bases lay between the germline ends. The CDR3 reads CASSPGGLEKLFF. CDR3 nucleotide sequence: TGTGCCAGCAGCCCGGGAGGTTTGGAAAAACTGTTTTTT.

The chain couples TRBV29-1 to TRBJ1-2; tentatively, D is TRBD1 (5 bases). The ends were cut back, 6 bases at V and 3 bases at J, with 11 bases in the middle. CDR1 SQVTM and CDR2 ANQGSEA come from the germline V gene. The CDR3 runs to 12 residues. This chain's CDR3 is CSVGEPYYGYTF. CDR3 coding DNA: TGCAGCGTGGGGGAGCCCTACTATGGCTACACCTTC.

The chain uses TRBV6-2 or TRBV6-3 and TRBJ1-2, with a tentative D call TRBD1 (5 bases). The CDR3 spans 14 residues. Looked up from germline, CDR1 is MNHEY and CDR2 is SVGEGT. Trimming removed 3 bases at V and 0 bases at J, with 8 bases between. The CDR3 region has the DNA TGTGCCAGCAGTTATAGCAGGGCTAACTATGGCTACACCTTC. Protein: CASSYSRANYGYTF.

The chain uses TRBV10-2 and TRBJ2-7; weak D call: TRBD1 (5 bases). CDR3 length: 14 amino acids. V lost 0 bases and J lost 6, with 12 bases in between. Germline V CDR1 and CDR2: WSHSY, SAAADI. CDR3 loop: CASSESGLLGEQYF. In nucleotides, the CDR3 is TGCGCCAGCAGTGAGTCGGGGCTCCTCGGCGAGCAGTACTTC.

The rearrangement joins TRBV11-2 to TRBJ1-3; no firm D call. The V end lost 2 bases, the J end lost 0 bases, and 11 bases lay between the germline ends. Germline-derived CDR1 and CDR2 are SGHAT and FQNNGV. This CDR3 spans 16 amino acids. CDR3 region: CASSLMTANSGNTIYF. CDR3 sequence (DNA): TGTGCCAGCAGCTTAATGACGGCTAACTCTGGAAACACCATATATTTT.

The chain recombines TRBV4-1 with TRBJ1-5; no firm D call. Trimming cost V 0 bases and J 0 bases, with 9 bases left between them. The germline CDR1 and CDR2 sequences are MGHRA and YSYEKL. There are 16 residues in the CDR3. CDR3 in DNA: TGCGCCAGCAGCCAAGAGGGTTTGTATAGCAATCAGCCCCAGCATTTT. This codes for CASSQEGLYSNQPQHF.

The chain recombines TRBV3-1 (or the pseudogene TRBV3-2) with TRBJ2-7; TRBD1 agrees at 9 bases. Trimming cost V 4 bases and J 2 bases; bases outside gene matches: 6. The CDR3 loop spans 15 amino acids. Germline V lookup: CDR1 LGHDT, CDR2 YNNKEL (reference sequence). DNA of the CDR3: TGTGCCAGCAGCCCAGGGGGACAGGGTGCCTACGAGCAGTACTTC. It translates to CASSPGGQGAYEQYF.

The chain joins TRBV15 to TRBJ1-1, with D uncertain. Germline CDR1 and CDR2: LNHNV and YYDKDF (reference sequence). The CDR3 consists of 14 residues. V was shortened by 1 base and J by 1 base, with 7 bases between the two germline ends. DNA for the CDR3: TGTGCCACCAGCAGAGTTGGAGAGAACACTGAAGCTTTCTTT. It translates to CATSRVGENTEAFF. Complete variable domain (other parts from reference TRBV15 and TRBJ1-1): DAMVIQNPRYQVTQFGKPVTLSCSQTLNHNVMYWYQQKSSQAPKLLFHYYDKDFNNEADTPDNFQSRRPNTSFCFLDIRSPGLGDTAMYLCATSRVGENTEAFFGQGTRLTVV.

The chain combines TRBV19 with TRBJ2-1; D perhaps matches TRBD1 (6 bases). Between the trimmed V and J ends, which lost 6 bases and 5 bases, there was a span of 11 bases. Germline lookup yields CDR1 LNHDA and CDR2 SQIVND (reference sequence). The CDR3 runs 13 residues. The CDR3 DNA follows: TGTGCCAGTAGGGGACATCGGAACAATGAGCAGTTCTTC. Amino acid sequence: CASRGHRNNEQFF.

The gene calls are TRBV7-9 and TRBJ2-1; D might be TRBD1 or TRBD2, each matching 5 bases. CDR1 and CDR2 (germline): SEHNR, FQNEAQ (reference sequence). The V end was cut by 5 bases, the J end by 4 bases, with 15 bases between. CDR3 length: 15 residues. As DNA, the CDR3 is TGTGCCAGCAGCCCAACCTGGGGGTCTTACAATGAGCAGTTCTTC. This encodes CASSPTWGSYNEQFF.